These T cell receptor beta chains were read from a single sample in a study of T cells in Graves' hyperthyroidism and ophthalmopathy. TCRdb independently ran MiXCR on the multiplex PCR reads; one entry per CDR3 protein. The data show some 570,000 distinct CDR3 sequences, roughly a sixth seen once. Sequencing was carried out using blood. These receptors were obtained from a woman in her late teens or twenties with Graves' ophthalmopathy. CDR3s include the opening cysteine and the closing phenylalanine or tryptophan. The D gene is left open where the match is weak. Clone sizes are given selectively: once, few, many, or a class where the clone is expanded.

J gene	clone size	D gene	V gene	CDR3 protein	CDR3 DNA
TRBJ2-5	.	TRBD2	TRBV12-3/TRBV12-4	CASRASGSGETQYF	TGTGCCAGCAGGGCCAGCGGGAGCGGAGAGACCCAGTACTTC
TRBJ1-2	.	.	TRBV4-1	CASSQEPVSDRHGYTF	TGCGCCAGCAGCCAAGAGCCCGTAAGCGACCGGCATGGCTACACCTTC
TRBJ1-1	many	TRBD1	TRBV28	CASTPRGTGLPEAFF	TGTGCCAGCACCCCTAGGGGGACAGGGTTACCTGAAGCTTTCTTT
TRBJ1-1	.	TRBD1	TRBV30	CAWNPDRGRTEAFF	TGTGCCTGGAATCCGGACAGGGGTAGAACTGAAGCTTTCTTT
TRBJ2-3	many	TRBD2	TRBV25-1	CASSAPRSGASGRPTDTQYF	TGTGCCAGCAGTGCCCCCCGATCAGGGGCTAGCGGGAGACCTACAGATACGCAGTATTTT
TRBJ1-4	few	.	TRBV6-1	CASKKDGFNEKLFF	TGTGCCAGCAAGAAGGACGGTTTTAATGAAAAACTGTTTTTT
TRBJ1-2	many	.	TRBV20-1	CSARDRPASNYGYTF	TGCAGTGCTAGAGATCGTCCGGCTTCTAACTATGGCTACACCTTC
TRBJ1-1	.	.	TRBV25-1	CASSELRSVGRPEAFF	TGTGCCAGCAGTGAATTAAGGAGTGTAGGGAGGCCTGAAGCTTTCTTT
TRBJ2-2	.	TRBD2	TRBV27	CASSPGTSGRALTGELFF	TGTGCCAGCAGTCCCGGGACTAGCGGGAGGGCCCTCACCGGGGAGCTGTTTTTT
TRBJ2-3	many	TRBD2	TRBV7-2	CASSRGLARDTQYF	TGTGCCAGCAGCCGGGGACTAGCAAGAGATACGCAGTATTTT
TRBJ2-1	few	TRBD1	TRBV6-1	CASTQTGTGVRNEQFF	TGTGCCAGCACTCAGACCGGGACAGGCGTCAGGAATGAGCAGTTCTTC
TRBJ2-5	many	.	TRBV6-1	CASSDRGAETQYF	TGTGCCAGCAGTGACCGGGGCGCGGAGACCCAGTACTTC
TRBJ1-2	many	.	TRBV28	CASSGSGYTF	TGTGCCAGCAGTGGAAGTGGCTACACCTTC
TRBJ2-7	.	.	TRBV2	CASSEFPYEQYF	TGTGCCAGCAGTGAGTTCCCCTACGAGCAGTACTTC
TRBJ2-3	many	TRBD2	TRBV6-1	CASSEAWGGGTDTQYF	TGTGCCAGCAGTGAAGCGTGGGGGGGAGGCACAGATACGCAGTATTTT
TRBJ2-3	many	.	TRBV28	CASSLGGSTQYF	TGTGCCAGCAGTTTGGGTGGGAGCACGCAGTATTTT
TRBJ1-6	.	.	TRBV30	CAWSAREPSPLHF	TGTGCCTGGAGTGCCCGGGAACCTTCACCCCTCCACTTT
TRBJ1-2	few	.	TRBV3-1	CASSQEHRVRGYTF	TGTGCCAGCAGCCAAGAACACAGGGTACGTGGCTACACCTTC
TRBJ2-7	many	TRBD1	TRBV28	CASSPSTGGAYEQYF	TGTGCCAGCAGTCCTTCGACAGGGGGGGCCTACGAGCAGTACTTC
TRBJ2-7	.	TRBD1	TRBV7-9	CASSPGGLDEQYF	TGTGCCAGCAGCCCAGGGGGTTTGGACGAGCAGTACTTC
TRBJ2-3	many	.	TRBV20-1	CSAIDGAFTDTQYF	TGCAGTGCTATTGACGGAGCCTTCACAGATACGCAGTATTTT
TRBJ2-7	many	TRBD2	TRBV12-3/TRBV12-4	CASNPGLAAYEQYF	TGTGCCAGCAACCCGGGACTAGCAGCCTACGAGCAGTACTTC
TRBJ2-1	few	TRBD1	TRBV15	CATSFGQGTYNEQFF	TGTGCCACCAGCTTCGGACAGGGTACCTACAATGAGCAGTTCTTC
TRBJ2-5	many	TRBD1	TRBV11-2	CASSQYGTGRQETQYF	TGTGCCAGCAGCCAGTACGGGACAGGGCGTCAAGAGACCCAGTACTTC
TRBJ2-1	many	.	TRBV7-2	CASSLVGSGDEQFF	TGTGCCAGCAGCTTGGTGGGGTCTGGCGATGAGCAGTTCTTC
TRBJ2-7	.	.	TRBV13	CASSRQYYEQYF	TGTGCCAGCAGTAGACAGTACTACGAGCAGTACTTC
TRBJ2-3	many	.	TRBV5-5	CASSFPRDTQYF	TGTGCCAGCAGCTTTCCTCGAGATACGCAGTATTTT
TRBJ2-2	few	.	TRBV6-5	CASSRAGELFF	TGTGCCAGCAGTCGAGCCGGGGAGCTGTTTTTT
TRBJ1-2	few	.	TRBV14	CASSQDFSGYTF	TGTGCCAGCAGCCAAGATTTCAGCGGCTACACCTTC
TRBJ1-5	few	.	TRBV28	CASRLRGFDQPQHF	TGTGCCAGCAGATTGAGGGGTTTTGATCAGCCCCAGCATTTT
TRBJ2-3	.	.	TRBV6-1	CASSEAFGLPDTQYF	TGTGCCAGCAGTGAAGCGTTTGGACTACCAGATACGCAGTATTTT
TRBJ2-3	many	TRBD2	TRBV7-3	CASSFGLAAVADTQYF	TGTGCCAGCAGCTTCGGACTAGCCGCCGTGGCAGATACGCAGTATTTT
TRBJ2-1	many	TRBD2	TRBV5-1	CASSLRTSGNNEQFF	TGCGCCAGCAGCTTGCGGACTAGCGGGAACAATGAGCAGTTCTTC
TRBJ2-1	many	TRBD1	TRBV27	CASSPRDRALNEQFF	TGTGCCAGCAGCCCCCGGGACAGGGCGCTCAATGAGCAGTTCTTC
TRBJ1-1	many	TRBD1	TRBV5-1	CASSLVTGEFAEAFF	TGCGCCAGCAGCTTGGTAACAGGGGAATTCGCTGAAGCTTTCTTT
TRBJ2-3	.	TRBD1	TRBV6-4	CASSDSTRDRSTDTQYF	TGTGCCAGCAGTGACTCGACCCGGGACAGGAGCACAGATACGCAGTATTTT
TRBJ2-7	.	TRBD1	TRBV6-1	CASSPTGTIEEQYF	TGTGCCAGCAGCCCGACAGGGACCATAGAAGAGCAGTACTTC
TRBJ1-5	.	.	TRBV10-2	CASSESRQRNQPQHF	TGCGCCAGCAGTGAGTCAAGGCAGCGCAATCAGCCCCAGCATTTT
TRBJ2-3	few	.	TRBV20-1	CSARDLDGTYSPDTQYF	TGCAGTGCTAGAGATTTGGATGGGACCTACTCCCCAGATACGCAGTATTTT
TRBJ1-2	.	TRBD1	TRBV29-1	CSVVGGQGADYGYTF	TGCAGCGTTGTAGGGGGACAGGGGGCGGACTATGGCTACACCTTC
TRBJ1-2	few	.	TRBV6-5	CASSSRTGSYGYTF	TGTGCCAGCAGTTCCCGGACTGGGAGCTATGGCTACACCTTC
TRBJ1-3	few	.	TRBV7-2	CASSLGPQGSGNTIYF	TGTGCCAGCAGCTTAGGACCTCAGGGATCTGGAAACACCATATATTTT
TRBJ2-7	many	TRBD2	TRBV5-1	CASSLVASGTYEQYF	TGCGCCAGCAGCTTGGTGGCTAGCGGGACCTACGAGCAGTACTTC
TRBJ2-7	few	.	TRBV5-1	CASRPLVSYEQYF	TGCGCCAGCAGGCCGCTCGTATCCTACGAGCAGTACTTC
TRBJ1-1	many	.	TRBV7-2	CASSLEAGGATEAFF	TGTGCCAGCAGCTTAGAAGCAGGCGGAGCCACTGAAGCTTTCTTT
TRBJ2-3	few	.	TRBV24-1	CATSDETGLGDTQYF	TGTGCCACCAGTGATGAAACAGGGTTGGGGGATACGCAGTATTTT
TRBJ2-2	once	.	TRBV20-1	CSASSGLNTGELFF	TGCAGTGCTTCCTCCGGACTTAACACCGGGGAGCTGTTTTTT
TRBJ2-1	few	.	TRBV6-1	CASRTSFSSYNEQFF	TGTGCCAGCAGAACTAGCTTTAGCTCCTACAATGAGCAGTTCTTC
TRBJ2-2	many	.	TRBV4-3	CASSQVRLTTGELFF	TGCGCCAGCAGCCAAGTCCGCCTCACCACCGGGGAGCTGTTTTTT
TRBJ2-1	many	TRBD2	TRBV7-8	CASSRRGRDNEQFF	TGTGCCAGCAGCCGACGGGGGAGGGACAATGAGCAGTTCTTC
TRBJ2-1	once	TRBD2	TRBV28	CASFATGRSSYNEQFF	TGTGCCAGCTTCGCCACCGGGAGGTCTTCCTACAATGAGCAGTTCTTC
TRBJ1-6	.	.	TRBV6-1	CASSKFNRDSPLHF	TGTGCCAGCAGCAAATTCAACAGGGATTCACCCCTCCACTTT
TRBJ2-7	many	TRBD2	TRBV28	CASSLFREVNEQYF	TGTGCCAGCAGTTTGTTTCGGGAGGTGAACGAGCAGTACTTC
TRBJ1-5	.	.	TRBV28	CASSPLWAISNQPQHF	TGTGCCAGCAGTCCCCTGTGGGCGATAAGCAATCAGCCCCAGCATTTT
TRBJ1-1	few	TRBD1	TRBV3-1	CASSQDLGQVGTEAFF	TGTGCCAGCAGCCAAGACCTCGGACAGGTGGGCACTGAAGCTTTCTTT
TRBJ2-7	.	TRBD2	TRBV13	CASSFRGDSYEQYF	TGTGCCAGCAGCTTTCGGGGGGATTCCTACGAGCAGTACTTC
TRBJ1-3	.	TRBD1	TRBV7-6	CASSLSPRGFSGNTIYF	TGTGCCAGCAGCTTATCCCCCAGGGGGTTCTCTGGAAACACCATATATTTT
TRBJ2-1	many	.	TRBV20-1	CSARRTVGNEQFF	TGCAGTGCTAGACGCACTGTTGGGAATGAGCAGTTCTTC
TRBJ1-5	.	.	TRBV15	CATSRDNSNQPQHF	TGTGCCACCAGCAGGGACAATAGCAATCAGCCCCAGCATTTT